The sequence of this T cell receptor beta chain was determined in a study of T cell repertoires in cytomegalovirus infection. Remarks on this clonotype: One end of the junction is discordant with germline, which a read error may explain.

One entry per CDR3 protein, called by TCRdb with MiXCR from the reads. The data show roughly 640,000 distinct CDR3 sequences, with 20% to 30% seen just once and 8% held by the top ten. CDR1 and CDR2 from the germline V gene are MNHNS and SASEGT. This CDR3 spans 20 amino acids. Sequenced: CD8+ T cells from PBMCs. The TCR sequence derives from a human donor in good health (CMV status not recorded). Some clones in this sample may be carry-over from other donors' samples. V usage is TRBV6-1 and J usage is TRBJ2-3; TRBD2 matches at 7 bases. CDR3 loop: CASSEEWRRYRAERGDMQYF. The CDR3 DNA sequence: TGTGCCAGCAGTGAAGAATGGAGGCGATACCGGGCCGAGCGGGGAGATATGCAGTATTTT.